The TCR beta chain described here comes from a study of blood T cell repertoires in COVID-19. Study background: In each case, the material was cDNA or gDNA derived from T cells, B-cell-depleted T cells, or PBMCs.

CDR3 length: 13 residues. Germline loops: CDR1 SNHLY, CDR2 FYNNEI. The ends were cut back, 7 bases at V and 3 bases at J, with 10 bases in the middle. Authors' data handling: It was from reference gene primer amplification that nucleated cell counts were estimated. Measured with immunoSEQ multiplex PCR; TCRdb has only the in-frame clones, and not every one. V and J calls plus clone size are reproduced from that table; the DNA served to infer D and trimming. The sample yields 380,000 or so clones, 87% seen once. Participants were aged 18 to 89 years, lived in 25 or so US areas, and enrolled virtually. Recovery among Cohort 3 donors was established by two negative PCRs, clearance, or symptom resolution.

This sequence joins TRBV2 and TRBJ1-5; weak D call: TRBD1 (5 bases). The TCR comes from a man aged 30-40 years who had recovered from COVID-19. Sequenced: PBMCs or T cells enriched from blood (not recorded which). CDR3 nucleotides: TGTGCCAGCAAAGGGGTCTACAATCAGCCCCAGCATTTT. Amino acid sequence: CASKGVYNQPQHF.